Below, one T cell receptor beta chain is given with its context. This clone has a handful of counts. Its cognate antigen has yet to be identified. Base quality data are lacking; no much larger clone is found one base away. The sample belongs to a study of tissue T cells after allogeneic stem cell transplantation (dated 2022 in TCRdb). For the study in its entirety: For tissues with multiple samples, a pathologist reviewed H&E sections and gave sequencing priority to samples with histologically apparent lymphocytes. On the human side, the study was prospective and observational, with no blinding or randomization. TCR beta repertoires were profiled across many tissues obtained from research autopsies of patients with and without GVHD, as well as in mouse models of GVHD.

Library generation was performed with the immunoSEQ multiplex PCR assay. Adaptive Biotechnologies performed the TCRbeta CDR3 sequencing at survey depth and reported CDR3 sequences, V/J genes, productive frequency and template counts. Amplification of TCR beta CDR3 regions started from genomic DNA instead of RNA. On the study's bioinformatics: Jensen-Shannon divergence was used to quantify pairwise repertoire overlap between tissues, with a value of 1 meaning complete divergence and a value of 0 meaning identical repertoires. Tissues were clustered by single-linkage agglomerative hierarchical clustering of pairwise JSD values and displayed as dendrograms. GLIPH2 was run on all patient samples with simulation_depth 1000, kmer_min_depth 3 and cdr3_length_cutoff 8, and groups with more than two unique CDR3s were retained. In a standardized tissue-overlap score, Jaccard GLIPH-group overlap across patients was extrapolated to a standard repertoire size of 1000 clones. Associations of diversity with clinical or experimental variables used linear mixed-effect models with tissue fixed effects and individual random effects. Here the immuneACCESS table is served through TCRdb, limited to in-frame sequences with V and J called. Missing clones are a known gap in these copies; in checked studies unresolved V genes cover under half, and the rest lacks a known reason. V and J calls and clone size come straight from that table; D and trimming were deduced from the DNA. The sample has fewer than 30,000 clones on record, less than 85% of them singletons. The top ten constitute 7.5% to 9% of the sample.

CDR1 and CDR2 (SEHNR, FQNEAQ) derive from the germline V gene (reference sequence). V is reduced by 1 base and J by 7 bases, leaving a spacing of 8 bases between them. Including the terminal cysteine and phenylalanine, the CDR3 comprises 14 residues. Only the CDR3 part of the read is kept: 42 bases, read in frame from the first base. Sample time point, as interpreted from the label and publication: human tissue collected at research (rapid) autopsy. Three non-HCT comparator patients who had other cancers, at least five GI tract samples, and no known GI disease at death were chosen retrospectively. Autopsy tissues, which were obtained after a median post-mortem interval of approximately 8.9 hours, included GI sites from esophagus to rectum, liver, skin and lymphoid organs including spleen. Each autopsy specimen was cut in two, with one portion flash-frozen in liquid nitrogen and the remainder formalin-fixed, and the outer muscle layers of GI specimens were removed. Genomic DNA was extracted from frozen tissues using the Mag-Bind Blood & Tissue DNA HDQ 96 Kit on a Chemagic 360 or the DNeasy Blood & Tissue Kit. Because of concern about red blood cell contamination, extracted DNA underwent additional purification with the Genomic DNA Clean & Concentrator-25 kit.

On the study overall, not on this receptor specifically: The patient cohort was small and varied clinically, and sampling depth was recognized as a limitation. Which tissue TCRs were alloreactive or antigen-specific was not determined in the study, and some clones might have been persisting host cells. Not many T cell clones showed up in more than one patient, yet clustering based on motifs uncovered repertoire signatures that were shared across patients in a tissue-specific way. In both patients and mice, only a limited portion of the TCR repertoire detected in tissues was captured by blood and spleen T cells. Within patients, how anatomically similar the tissues were was a key factor in shaping TCR repertoire composition, regardless of disease or transplant status. For the non-GVHD comparator patients, no blood samples were available.

The sequence was collected from a female donor older than 55 with lung cancer. Rearrangement joined TRBV7-9 to TRBJ1-6, with no reliable assignment of the D segment. The material sequenced was tissue from the ileum, taken at autopsy. The sequenced DNA: TGTGCCAGCAGCTTAGACAGTCAGAATTCACCCCTCCACTTT. Translated, it gives CASSLDSQNSPLHF.